Given below is one TCR beta chain in context. Its recognized antigen is unknown. No base-level quality is on record; no much larger clone is a single base apart. Receptors were amplified or captured by 5' RACE. TCRdb lists the instrument as Illumina HiSeq 2000. A universal primer binding site was added through template switching, and the final cDNA carried a unique molecular identifier so that TCR cDNA molecules could be counted accurately. Specific primers in the conserved constant-segment region were used to synthesize first-strand cDNA for TCR alpha and beta chains. Each cDNA library was double barcoded, with a SMART-Mk sample barcode plus Illumina barcodes, to control for contamination. TruSeq adapter sequences, together with Illumina sample barcodes, were added in two successive PCR steps. TCR alpha and beta cDNA libraries were sequenced on the Illumina HiSeq platform with custom primers. The paper's data handling went like this. Unique molecular identifiers were extracted from raw reads with MiGEC, and CDR3 positions were determined with MiXCR. Recombination models were inferred per individual with the repgenHMM and IGoR tools using an EM algorithm. The analysis of shared clonotypes was done with the tcR package in R, with sharing normalized by the product of cloneset sizes. Out-of-frame nonproductive sequences were analyzed to study raw recombination free of thymic and clonal selection effects. The raw public data were reprocessed by TCRdb itself: fastp quality trimming at Q25, MiXCR clonotype calling, in-frame beta chains only. Identical CDR3 protein sequences are pooled into one entry, listed with their most common genes and DNA. For this entry, the V and J calls and clone size follow TCRdb and not the study's own pipeline. Here the sample has approximately 220,000 distinct CDR3 sequences; about 7.5% occur a single time. The top ten clonotypes cover 1.9% of the sample.

The data were obtained in a study of identical twins (dated by TCRdb to about 2016). Broadly, across the study: TCR alpha and beta repertoires from monozygotic twins, unrelated adults of various ages and cord blood were deep-sequenced to test whether fetal clonotypes persist. Replicate twin experiments were performed at different times using different library preparation protocols to rule out contamination. What the research found in general, with its limitations: Invariant T cells such as MAIT and iNKT could partly confound zero-insertion analyses, though diverse VJ usage argued against this for most clonotypes. Compared with coincidental sharing between unrelated individuals, an excess of low generation-probability sequences was observed among out-of-frame TCR alpha sequences shared between twins. In beta out-of-frame sequences, excess twin sharing was weaker, because having fewer shared sequences lowered the signal-to-noise ratio. Abundant cord blood beta clonotypes had fewer insertions, young adult naive repertoires showed a similar but weaker trend, and memory repertoires showed no such trend. Because the same donors could not be followed over many years, the conclusions relied on cross-sectional statistical analysis. Out-of-frame TCR alpha sharing in monozygotic twins was systematically underestimated by recombination models, whereas sharing between unrelated individuals was in agreement with the recombination models.

All donors were healthy Caucasians. The twin cohort comprised three pairs of female monozygotic twins, all aged roughly 18 to 30 years. Using Miltenyi CD45RO+ enrichment and human naive T-cell isolation kits, memory (CD45RO+) and naive T cells were isolated from PBMC. These records were also assigned to another study, of yellow fever vaccine responses in identical twins. Drawing on the second study: The T cell response to vaccination in identical twins was reported by the authors to appear partly convergent and partly personalized. Focusing on identical twins, the study followed the T cell clones that responded to the vaccine, and did so with precision.

Input material: memory (CD45RO+) T cells sorted from blood. This specimen's cell subset or site label, per the study, means: CD45RO+ enriched T cells. This clonotype originated in a woman aged 18-29 years in good health.

The sequence in DNA is TGTGCCAGCAGGCCGGCGGCGGGGAACGAGCAGTACTTC. The translation is CASRPAAGNEQYF. Here the chain combines TRBV7-2 and TRBJ2-7, and possibly TRBD2, on 6 matching bases. CDR1 and CDR2 (SGHTA, FQGNSA) derive from the germline V gene. The CDR3 holds 13 amino acids from the cysteine to the phenylalanine. The sequence is cut down to CDR3 DNA, 39 bases in frame from base 1. Deletion took 6 bases off V and 5 bases off J, with a span of 14 bases between the germline ends.